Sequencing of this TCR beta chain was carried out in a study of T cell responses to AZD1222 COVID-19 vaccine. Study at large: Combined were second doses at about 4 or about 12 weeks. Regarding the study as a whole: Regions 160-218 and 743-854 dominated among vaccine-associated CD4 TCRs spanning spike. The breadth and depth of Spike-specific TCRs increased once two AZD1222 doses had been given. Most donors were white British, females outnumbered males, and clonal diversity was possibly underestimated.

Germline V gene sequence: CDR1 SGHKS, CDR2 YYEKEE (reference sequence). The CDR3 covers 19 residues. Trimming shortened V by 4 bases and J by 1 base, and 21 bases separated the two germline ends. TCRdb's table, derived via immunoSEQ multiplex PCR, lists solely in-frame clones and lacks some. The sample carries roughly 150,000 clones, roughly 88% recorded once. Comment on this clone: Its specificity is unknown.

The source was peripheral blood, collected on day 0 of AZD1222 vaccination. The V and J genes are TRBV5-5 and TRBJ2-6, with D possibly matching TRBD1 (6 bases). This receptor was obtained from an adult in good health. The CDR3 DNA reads TGTGCCAGCAGCAATCTCTTTTTGACCAGGGGTTCTGGGGCCAACGTCCTGACTTTC. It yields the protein CASSNLFLTRGSGANVLTF.